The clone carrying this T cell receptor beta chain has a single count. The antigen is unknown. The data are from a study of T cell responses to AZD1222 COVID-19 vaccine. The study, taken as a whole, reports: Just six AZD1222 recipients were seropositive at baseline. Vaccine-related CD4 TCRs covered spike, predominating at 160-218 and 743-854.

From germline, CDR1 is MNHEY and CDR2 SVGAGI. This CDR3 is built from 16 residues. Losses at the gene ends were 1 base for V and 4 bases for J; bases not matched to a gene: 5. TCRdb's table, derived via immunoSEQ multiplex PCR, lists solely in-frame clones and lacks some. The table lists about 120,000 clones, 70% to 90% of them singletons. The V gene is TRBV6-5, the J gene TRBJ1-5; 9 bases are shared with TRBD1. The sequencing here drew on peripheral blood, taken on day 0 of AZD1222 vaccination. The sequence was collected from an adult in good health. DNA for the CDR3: TGTGCCAGCAGTTACTTGGGGACAGGGCAGAATCAGCCCCAGCATTTT. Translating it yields CASSYLGTGQNQPQHF.